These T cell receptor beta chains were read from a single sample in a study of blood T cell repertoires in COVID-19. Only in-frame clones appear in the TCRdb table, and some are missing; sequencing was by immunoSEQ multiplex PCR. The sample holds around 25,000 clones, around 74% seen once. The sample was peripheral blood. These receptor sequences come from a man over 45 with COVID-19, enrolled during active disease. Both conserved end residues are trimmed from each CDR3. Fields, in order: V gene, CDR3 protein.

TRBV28	ASMAAGQNYGYT
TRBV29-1	SVGMQGLGEQY
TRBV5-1	ASGEQGPYNEQF
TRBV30	AWIGAGGNSPLH
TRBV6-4	ASSAPPQFYEQY
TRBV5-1	ASSLGQDYGYT
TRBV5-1	ASSRGLAGGYEQY
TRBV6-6	ASSLDRDRGNQPQH
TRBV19	ASSGGTGRSYGYT
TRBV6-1	ASSEISGAGGEKLF
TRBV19	ASSPLAGGGNIQY
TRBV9	ASSEGDRSYEQY
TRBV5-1	ASSGGDYTDTQY
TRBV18	ASSQGPNQPQH
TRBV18	ASSRDRHEAF
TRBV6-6	ASSPTALSYNSPLH
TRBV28	ASSWRRNTIY
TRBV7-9	ASSNNTAGRTGDGKSNQPQH
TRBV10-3	AISTGGRNYGYT
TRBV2	ASSEAPGEYQPQH
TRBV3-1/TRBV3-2	ASSQSVNEQF
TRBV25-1	ASSERDYYGYT
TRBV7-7	ASSLTSDSYEQY
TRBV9	ASSVSSGEETQY
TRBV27	ASSAGAFSQPQH
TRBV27	ASSLPGTAEAF
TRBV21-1	ARDRGLSPLH
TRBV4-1	ASSPGHLGTEAF
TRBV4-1	ASSQVYNEQF
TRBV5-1	ASSLGYSSGRKNYGYT
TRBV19	ASRLYEGGVQPQH
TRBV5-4	ASSPGGTYYGYT
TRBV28	ASRPVSTVNNSPLH
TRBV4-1	ASREQGRGTGELF
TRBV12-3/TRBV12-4	ASSFGQGKAF
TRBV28	ASSLYNQGTYNEQF
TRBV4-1	ASSQDLTSEQY
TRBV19	ASNAGPASIY
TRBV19	ASSREEQDEKLF
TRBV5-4	AIVGGSYGYT
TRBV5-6	ASSLGLGWQETQY
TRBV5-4	ASSSLTGLAGLLY
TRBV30	AWSVPSGGANTGELF
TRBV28	ASSSGGSVDEQF
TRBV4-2	ASSQDTDKNIQY
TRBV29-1	SVRFWGRDTGELF
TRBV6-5	AGKTSGAGNEQF
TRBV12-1	ASSSPEWEGPYEQY
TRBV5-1	ASSLGQEINQPQH
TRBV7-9	ASSPLGQGSPLH
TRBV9	ASSVVQGIGSYNEQF
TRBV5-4	ASSFGRGGLDTQY
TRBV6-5	ASSSPGTGYNGYT
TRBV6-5	ASSSPGAGANVLT
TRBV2	ASSSPEKDITNNEQF
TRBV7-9	ASNPGTSPETQY
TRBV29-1	SVDAGLKAEAF